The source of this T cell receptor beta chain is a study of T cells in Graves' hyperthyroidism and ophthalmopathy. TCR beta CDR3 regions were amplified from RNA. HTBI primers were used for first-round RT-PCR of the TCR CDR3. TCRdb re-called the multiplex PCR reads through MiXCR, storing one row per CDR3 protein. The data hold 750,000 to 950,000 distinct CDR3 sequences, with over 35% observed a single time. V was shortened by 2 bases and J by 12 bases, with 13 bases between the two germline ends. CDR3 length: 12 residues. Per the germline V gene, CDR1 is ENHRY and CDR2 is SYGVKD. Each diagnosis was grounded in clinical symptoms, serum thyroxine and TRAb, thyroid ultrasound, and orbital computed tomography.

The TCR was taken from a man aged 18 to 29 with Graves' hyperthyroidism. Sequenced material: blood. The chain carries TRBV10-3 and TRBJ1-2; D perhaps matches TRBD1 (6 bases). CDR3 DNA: TGTGCCATCAGTGAGGGGGGGCCTGGAAACACCTTC. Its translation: CAISEGGPGNTF.